The 9 T cell receptor beta chains listed next were all sequenced from one sample in a study of regulatory T cells in long-lasting Graves disease. Time point described: newly diagnosed GD, antithyroid drugs for less than 3 months. From RNA extracted from PBMCs, the TCR library was made. In building TCR beta libraries, iRepertoire HTBI primers were used together with Arm-PCR of CDR3 regions. Via MiXCR, TCRdb re-called the multiplex PCR reads, giving one row per CDR3 protein. The repertoire holds roughly 420,000 distinct CDR3 sequences, about 15% seen once, with roughly 10% in the top ten. This sample was also put to use in a study of T cells in Graves' hyperthyroidism and ophthalmopathy.

The sequences come from peripheral blood mononuclear cells (PBMCs), collected at new diagnosis, from a patient treated with antithyroid drugs. These receptors came from a woman in her thirties with Graves disease.

This clonotype appeared many times. At one of its ends the junction is not consistent with the germline gene, which may arise from a read error. The genes are TRBV5-1 and TRBJ2-2; the D gene is possibly TRBD1 (5 bases). This CDR3 region has 13 residues. Germline CDR1 SGHRS, CDR2 YFSETQ. CDR3 amino acids: CASSLDSTGELFF. The CDR3 nucleotides are TGTGCCAGCAGCCTTGACAGCACCGGGGAGCTGTTTTTT.

CDR3 residues: CSSSPGTLGTEAFF. CDR3 DNA sequence: TGCAGTTCCTCTCCGGGGACCCTAGGGACTGAAGCTTTCTTT. This rearrangement joins TRBV29-1 to TRBJ1-1; TRBD1 might be the D (5 bases). Germline CDR1 reads SQVTM; CDR2 reads ANQGSEA. The CDR3 contains 14 residues.

The chain uses TRBV19 and TRBJ1-2; D remains ambiguous. Germline CDR1 is LNHDA and CDR2 is SQIVND (reference sequence). V gave up 5 bases and J gave up 4 bases, with 20 bases separating them. The CDR3 is made up of 16 amino acids. The CDR3 region is CASSPQVRVDSYGYTF. The CDR3 nucleotides are TGTGCCAGTAGTCCCCAGGTGAGGGTTGATTCCTATGGCTACACCTTC.

This clonotype was counted at least ten times. The genes are TRBV20-1 and TRBJ2-4; possibly TRBD1 or TRBD2 for D (7 bases each). This CDR3 comprises 17 residues. Germline V gene lookup returns CDR1 DFQATT and CDR2 SNEGSKA (reference sequence). Between the trimmed V and J ends, which lost 2 bases and 2 bases, there was a span of 19 bases. The CDR3 loop reads CSARPQGLGGPKNIQYF. The CDR3 DNA sequence: TGCAGTGCTAGACCACAGGGGCTGGGAGGGCCCAAAAACATTCAGTACTTC.

This clonotype was seen repeatedly, ten times or more. V usage is TRBV15 and J usage is TRBJ2-1; no firm D call. The CDR3 is made up of 15 amino acids. CDR1 and CDR2 (germline): LNHNV, YYDKDF (reference sequence). The ends were cut back, 1 base at V and 0 bases at J, with 7 bases in the middle. The CDR3 DNA reads TGTGCCACCAGCAGAGGCCAAGACTCCTACAATGAGCAGTTCTTC. This sequence encodes CATSRGQDSYNEQFF.

This clonotype was seen many times. The J gene is TRBJ2-1, the V gene TRBV24-1, with 10 positions matching TRBD2. Losses at the gene ends were 3 bases for V and 10 bases for J; bases not matched to a gene: 11. Looked up from germline, CDR1 is KGHDR and CDR2 is SFDVKD. This CDR3 has 16 residues. DNA of the CDR3: TGTGCCACCAGTGATCGTACTAGCGGGGAGCTTCTCGAGCAGTTCTTC. Translated, it gives CATSDRTSGELLEQFF.

The chain links TRBV29-1 to TRBJ2-1, with 7 bases identical to TRBD1. With V trimmed by 7 bases and J by 4 bases, 10 bases remained unmatched. This CDR3 is built from 14 residues. Germline V lookup: CDR1 SQVTM, CDR2 ANQGSEA. The CDR3 sequence: CSATTGNGYNEQFF. The CDR3 region has the DNA TGCAGCGCAACGACAGGGAACGGGTACAATGAGCAGTTCTTC.

The chain carries TRBV2 and TRBJ1-2, with 10 bases that match TRBD1. The CDR3 spans 15 residues. Germline V gene sequence: CDR1 SNHLY, CDR2 FYNNEI. The trim removed 5 bases at V and 7 bases at J, leaving 10 bases unmatched. The CDR3: CASSLSGTGVTGYTF. In nucleotides, the CDR3 is TGTGCCAGCAGTTTATCCGGGACAGGGGTCACTGGCTACACCTTC.

Only a few counts were recorded for this clonotype. The V call is TRBV9, the J call TRBJ2-2; TRBD2 is a possible D gene (6 bases). The CDR3 totals 15 residues. V lost 1 base, J lost 7 bases, and 14 bases lay in between. The germline gives CDR1 SGDLS, CDR2 YYNGEE. CDR3 amino acids: CASSVLVAEGGELFF. The CDR3, as DNA: TGTGCCAGCAGCGTACTCGTAGCGGAGGGCGGGGAGCTGTTTTTT.